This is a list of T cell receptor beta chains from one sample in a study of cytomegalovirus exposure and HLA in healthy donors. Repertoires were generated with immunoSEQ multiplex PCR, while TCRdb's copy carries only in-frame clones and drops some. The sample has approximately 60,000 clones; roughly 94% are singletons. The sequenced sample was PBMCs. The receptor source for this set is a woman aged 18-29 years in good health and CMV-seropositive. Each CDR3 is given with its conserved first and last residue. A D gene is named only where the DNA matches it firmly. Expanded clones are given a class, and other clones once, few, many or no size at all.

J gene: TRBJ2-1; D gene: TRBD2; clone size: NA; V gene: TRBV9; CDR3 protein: CASSPSAGGVPYEQFF; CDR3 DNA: TGTGCCAGCAGTCCTTCGGCGGGAGGTGTCCCCTATGAGCAGTTCTTC
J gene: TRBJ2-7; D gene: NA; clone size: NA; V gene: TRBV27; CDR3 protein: CASSLFDEQYF; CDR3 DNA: TGTGCCAGCAGTTTATTCGACGAGCAGTACTTC
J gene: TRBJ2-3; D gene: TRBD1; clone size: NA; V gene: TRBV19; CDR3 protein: CASSMGTAHTDTQYF; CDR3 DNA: TGTGCCAGTAGTATGGGGACAGCTCACACAGATACGCAGTATTTT
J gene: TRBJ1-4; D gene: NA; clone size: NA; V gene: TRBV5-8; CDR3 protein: CASSETYGASGEKLFF; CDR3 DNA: TGTGCCAGCAGCGAGACATACGGAGCTTCGGGAGAAAAACTGTTTTTT
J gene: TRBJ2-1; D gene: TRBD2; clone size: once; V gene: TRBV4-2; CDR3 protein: CASSQRSGTRRDNEQFF; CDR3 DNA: TGTGCCAGCAGCCAGAGGAGTGGGACTAGGAGGGATAATGAGCAGTTCTTC
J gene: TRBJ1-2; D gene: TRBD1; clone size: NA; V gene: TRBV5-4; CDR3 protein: CASSGARDSPHLGYTF; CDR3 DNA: TGTGCCAGCAGCGGCGCCCGGGACAGCCCCCATCTCGGCTACACCTTC
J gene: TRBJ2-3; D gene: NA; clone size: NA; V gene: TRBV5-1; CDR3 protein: CASSRSTRGRTDTQYF; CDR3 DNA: TGCGCCAGCAGCCGGTCCACCAGGGGGAGGACAGATACGCAGTATTTT
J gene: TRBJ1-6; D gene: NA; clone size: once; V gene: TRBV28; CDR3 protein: CASSLLTYGGSYNSPLHF; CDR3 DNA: TGTGCCAGCAGTTTACTCACTTACGGGGGTTCCTATAATTCACCCCTCCACTTT
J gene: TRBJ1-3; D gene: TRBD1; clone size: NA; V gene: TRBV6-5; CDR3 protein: CASSYGPGGRDTIYF; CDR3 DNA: TGTGCCAGCAGTTACGGTCCAGGGGGCAGGGACACCATATATTTT
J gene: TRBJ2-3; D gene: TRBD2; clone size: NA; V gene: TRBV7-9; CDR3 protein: CASSLGGSGADTQYF; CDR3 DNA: TGTGCCAGCAGCTTAGGCGGGAGCGGTGCAGATACGCAGTATTTT
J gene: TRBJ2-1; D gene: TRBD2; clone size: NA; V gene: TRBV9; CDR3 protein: CASSVMAGVAGVSYNEQFF; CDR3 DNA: TGTGCCAGCAGCGTAATGGCCGGGGTAGCGGGGGTTTCCTACAATGAGCAGTTCTTC
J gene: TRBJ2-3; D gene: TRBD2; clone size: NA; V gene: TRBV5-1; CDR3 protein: CASSFTWRTGTSGSVTDTQYF; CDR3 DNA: TGCGCCAGCAGCTTCACATGGCGAACCGGGACTAGCGGATCCGTCACAGATACGCAGTATTTT
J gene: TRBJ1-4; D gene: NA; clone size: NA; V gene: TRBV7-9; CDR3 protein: CASSLEFGGIDEKLFF; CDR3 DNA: TGTGCCAGCAGCTTAGAGTTCGGAGGAATTGATGAAAAACTGTTTTTT
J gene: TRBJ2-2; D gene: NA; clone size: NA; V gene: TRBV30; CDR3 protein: CAWSVRGELFF; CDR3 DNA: TGTGCCTGGAGTGTACGGGGGGAGCTGTTTTTT
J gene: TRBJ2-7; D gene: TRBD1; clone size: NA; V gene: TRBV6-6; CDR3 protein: CASSYTLPGGEQYF; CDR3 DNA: TGTGCCAGCAGTTACACCCTTCCAGGGGGCGAGCAGTACTTC
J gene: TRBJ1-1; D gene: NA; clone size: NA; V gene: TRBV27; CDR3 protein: CASSSHTPSEAFF; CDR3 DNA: TGTGCCAGCAGTTCTCACACGCCCTCTGAAGCTTTCTTT
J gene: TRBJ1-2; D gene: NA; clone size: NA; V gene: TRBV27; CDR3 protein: CASSLTGVSNYGYTF; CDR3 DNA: TGTGCCAGCAGTTTGACGGGGGTTTCTAACTATGGCTACACCTTC
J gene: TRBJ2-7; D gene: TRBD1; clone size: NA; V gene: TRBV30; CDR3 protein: CAWSAGTAQLGEQYF; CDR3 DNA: TGTGCCTGGAGTGCCGGGACAGCTCAATTGGGCGAGCAGTACTTC